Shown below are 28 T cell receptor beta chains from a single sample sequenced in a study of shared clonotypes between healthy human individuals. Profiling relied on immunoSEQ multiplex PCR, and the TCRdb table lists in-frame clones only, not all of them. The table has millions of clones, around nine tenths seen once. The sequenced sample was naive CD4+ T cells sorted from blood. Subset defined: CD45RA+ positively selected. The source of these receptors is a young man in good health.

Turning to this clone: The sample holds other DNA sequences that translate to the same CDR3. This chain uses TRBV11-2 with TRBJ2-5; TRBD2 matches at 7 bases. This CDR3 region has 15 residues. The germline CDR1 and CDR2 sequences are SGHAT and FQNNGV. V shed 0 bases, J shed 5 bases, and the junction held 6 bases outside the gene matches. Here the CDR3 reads CASSLDGAGEETQYF. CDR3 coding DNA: TGTGCCAGCAGCTTAGACGGTGCGGGAGAGGAGACCCAGTACTTC.

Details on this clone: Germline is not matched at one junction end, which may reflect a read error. CDR3 protein: CSVEDHPPVDRVDF. The CDR3 bases are TGCAGCGTTGAAGATCACCCTCCGGTCGATAGGGTGGACTTC. The gene calls are TRBV29-1 and TRBJ1-2; no clear D gene. The CDR3 is made up of 14 amino acids. Looked up from germline, CDR1 is SQVTM and CDR2 is ANQGSEA.

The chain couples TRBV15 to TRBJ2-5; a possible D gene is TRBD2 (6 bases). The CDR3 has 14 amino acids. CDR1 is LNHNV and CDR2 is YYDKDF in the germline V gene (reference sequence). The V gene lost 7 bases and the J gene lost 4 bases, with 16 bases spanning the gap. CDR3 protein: CATNTGGTGETQYF. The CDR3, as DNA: TGTGCCACCAATACCGGAGGGACGGGAGAGACCCAGTACTTC.

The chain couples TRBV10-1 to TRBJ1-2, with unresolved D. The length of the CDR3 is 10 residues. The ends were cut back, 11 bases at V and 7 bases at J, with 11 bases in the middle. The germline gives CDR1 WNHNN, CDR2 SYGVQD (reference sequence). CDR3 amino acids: CAPRPTGYTF. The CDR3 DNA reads TGCGCCCCAAGGCCTACTGGCTACACCTTC.

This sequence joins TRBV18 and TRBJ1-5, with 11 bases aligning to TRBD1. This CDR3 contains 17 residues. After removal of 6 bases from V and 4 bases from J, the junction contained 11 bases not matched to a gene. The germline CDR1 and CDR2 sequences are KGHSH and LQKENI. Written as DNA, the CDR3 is TGTGCCAGCTCGCCCCTGGGGACAGGGGGAATGAATCAGCCCCAGCATTTT. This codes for CASSPLGTGGMNQPQHF.

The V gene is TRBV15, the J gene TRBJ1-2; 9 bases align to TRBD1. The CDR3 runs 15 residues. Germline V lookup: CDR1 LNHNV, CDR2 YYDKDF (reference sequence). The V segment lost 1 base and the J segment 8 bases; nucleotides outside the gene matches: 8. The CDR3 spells CATSRAGTGHKGYTF. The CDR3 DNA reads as TGTGCCACCAGCAGAGCCGGGACAGGGCATAAGGGCTACACCTTC.

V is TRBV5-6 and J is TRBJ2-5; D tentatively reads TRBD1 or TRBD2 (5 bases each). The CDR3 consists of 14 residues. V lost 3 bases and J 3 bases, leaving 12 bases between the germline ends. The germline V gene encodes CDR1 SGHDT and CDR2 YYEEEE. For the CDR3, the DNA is TGTGCCAGCAGCTCCCGGGACGAGAAAGAGACCCAGTACTTC. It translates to CASSSRDEKETQYF. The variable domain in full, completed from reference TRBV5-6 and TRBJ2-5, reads DAGVTQSPTHLIKTRGQQVTLRCSPKSGHDTVSWYQQALGQGPQFIFQYYEEEERQRGNFPDRFSGHQFPNYSSELNVNALLLGDSALYLCASSSRDEKETQYFGPGTRLLVL.

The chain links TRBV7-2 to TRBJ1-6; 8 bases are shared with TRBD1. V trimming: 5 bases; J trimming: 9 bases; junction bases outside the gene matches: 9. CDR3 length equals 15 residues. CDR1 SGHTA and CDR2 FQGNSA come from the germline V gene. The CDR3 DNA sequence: TGTGCCAGCAGCGCAGAACAGGGGGTGGGTTCACCCCTCCACTTT. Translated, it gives CASSAEQGVGSPLHF.

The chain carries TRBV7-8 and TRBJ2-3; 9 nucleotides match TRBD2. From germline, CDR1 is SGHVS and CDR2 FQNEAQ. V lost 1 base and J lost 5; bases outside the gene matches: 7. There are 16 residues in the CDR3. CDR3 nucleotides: TGTGCCAGCAGCTTAGAGGGAGGCGGGGGGGGAGATACGCAGTATTTT. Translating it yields CASSLEGGGGGDTQYF. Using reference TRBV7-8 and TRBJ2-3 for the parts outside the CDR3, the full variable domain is GAGVSQSPRYKVAKRGQDVALRCDPISGHVSLFWYQQALGQGPEFLTYFQNEAQLDKSGLPSDRFFAERPEGSVSTLKIQRTQQEDSAVYLCASSLEGGGGGDTQYFGPGTRLTVL.

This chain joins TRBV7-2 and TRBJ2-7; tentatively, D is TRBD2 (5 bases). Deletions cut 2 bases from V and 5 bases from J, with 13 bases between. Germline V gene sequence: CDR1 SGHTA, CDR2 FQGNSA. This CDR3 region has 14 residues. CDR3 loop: CASSLTGRADEQYF. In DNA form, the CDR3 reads TGTGCCAGCAGCTTAACGGGAAGGGCGGACGAGCAGTACTTC.

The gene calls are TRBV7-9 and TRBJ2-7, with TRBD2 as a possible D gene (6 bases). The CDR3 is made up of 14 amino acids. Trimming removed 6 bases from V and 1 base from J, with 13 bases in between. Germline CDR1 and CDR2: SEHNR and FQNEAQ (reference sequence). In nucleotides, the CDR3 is TGTGCCAGCAGTCTAGCGAAGGCGTCCTACGAGCAGTACTTC. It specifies CASSLAKASYEQYF.

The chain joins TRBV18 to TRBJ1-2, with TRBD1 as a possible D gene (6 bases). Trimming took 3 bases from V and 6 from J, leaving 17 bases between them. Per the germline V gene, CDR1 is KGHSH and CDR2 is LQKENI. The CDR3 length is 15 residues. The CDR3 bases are TGTGCCAGCTCACCCGACAGGACTGAATGGAATGGCTACACCTTC. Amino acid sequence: CASSPDRTEWNGYTF.

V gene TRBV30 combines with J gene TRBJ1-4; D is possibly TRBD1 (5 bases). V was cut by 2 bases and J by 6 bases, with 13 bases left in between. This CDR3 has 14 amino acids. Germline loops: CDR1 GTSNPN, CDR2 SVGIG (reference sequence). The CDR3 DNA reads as TGTGCCTGGAGTTTGGGCTGGGGGTATGAAAAACTGTTTTTT. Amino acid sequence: CAWSLGWGYEKLFF.

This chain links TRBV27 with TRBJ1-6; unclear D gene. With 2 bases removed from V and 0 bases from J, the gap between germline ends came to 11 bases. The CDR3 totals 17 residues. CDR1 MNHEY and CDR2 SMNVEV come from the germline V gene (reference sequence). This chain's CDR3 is CASSLEGLTSYNSPLHF. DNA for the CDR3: TGTGCCAGCAGTTTAGAAGGGTTAACCTCCTATAATTCACCCCTCCACTTT.

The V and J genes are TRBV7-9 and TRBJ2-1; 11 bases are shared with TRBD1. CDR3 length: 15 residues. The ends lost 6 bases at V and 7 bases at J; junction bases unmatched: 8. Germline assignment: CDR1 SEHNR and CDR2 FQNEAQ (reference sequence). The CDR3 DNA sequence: TGTGCCAGCAGTCCGGGGACAGGGGGTAGGAATGAGCAGTTCTTC. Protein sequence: CASSPGTGGRNEQFF.

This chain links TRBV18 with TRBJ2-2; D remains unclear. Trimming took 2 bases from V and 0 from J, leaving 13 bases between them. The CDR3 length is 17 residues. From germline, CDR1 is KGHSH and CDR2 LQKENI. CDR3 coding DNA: TGTGCCAGCTCACCAAGGGATAAGACAACGAACACCGGGGAGCTGTTTTTT. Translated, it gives CASSPRDKTTNTGELFF.

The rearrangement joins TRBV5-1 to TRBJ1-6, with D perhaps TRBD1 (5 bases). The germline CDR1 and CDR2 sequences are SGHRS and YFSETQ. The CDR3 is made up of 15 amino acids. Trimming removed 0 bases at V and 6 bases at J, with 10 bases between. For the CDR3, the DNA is TGCGCCAGCAGCTTGGCCCGGGGGTTTAATTCACCCCTCCACTTT. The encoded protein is CASSLARGFNSPLHF.

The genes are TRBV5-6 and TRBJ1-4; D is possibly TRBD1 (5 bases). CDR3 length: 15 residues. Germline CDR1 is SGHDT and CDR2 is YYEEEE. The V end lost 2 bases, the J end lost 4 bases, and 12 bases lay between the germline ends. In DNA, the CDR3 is TGTGCCAGCAGCTTCCCGGCCGGGGGTAATGAAAAACTGTTTTTT. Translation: CASSFPAGGNEKLFF.

The CDR3 DNA sequence: TGTGCCAGCAGTTCCGACAGATCCTTAATCTATAATTCACCCCTCCACTTT. Protein sequence: CASSSDRSLIYNSPLHF. The chain carries TRBV7-9 and TRBJ1-6; weak D call: TRBD1 (5 bases). Germline CDR1 SEHNR, CDR2 FQNEAQ (reference sequence). The CDR3 is made up of 17 amino acids. V was shortened by 6 bases and J by 3 bases, with 18 bases between the two germline ends.

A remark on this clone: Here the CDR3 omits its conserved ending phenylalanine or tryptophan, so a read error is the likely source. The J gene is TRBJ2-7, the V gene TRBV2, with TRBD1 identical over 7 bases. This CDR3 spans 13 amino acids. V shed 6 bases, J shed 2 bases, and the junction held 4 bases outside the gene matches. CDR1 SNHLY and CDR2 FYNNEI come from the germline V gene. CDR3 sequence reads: CASSQGQPYEQYL. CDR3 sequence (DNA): TGTGCCAGCAGCCAGGGACAGCCCTACGAGCAGTACCTC.

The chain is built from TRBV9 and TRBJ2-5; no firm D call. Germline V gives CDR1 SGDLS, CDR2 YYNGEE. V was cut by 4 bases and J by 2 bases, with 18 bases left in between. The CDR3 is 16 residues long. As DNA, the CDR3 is TGTGCCAGCAGCCTAACCTTATATGGGCAGCAAGAGACCCAGTACTTC. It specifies CASSLTLYGQQETQYF.

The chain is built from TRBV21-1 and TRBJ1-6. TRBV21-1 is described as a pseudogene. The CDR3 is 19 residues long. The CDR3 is CASSKGVGRRSSYNSPLHF. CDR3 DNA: TGTGCCAGCAGCAAAGGGGTGGGCAGGAGAAGCTCCTATAATTCACCCCTCCACTTT.

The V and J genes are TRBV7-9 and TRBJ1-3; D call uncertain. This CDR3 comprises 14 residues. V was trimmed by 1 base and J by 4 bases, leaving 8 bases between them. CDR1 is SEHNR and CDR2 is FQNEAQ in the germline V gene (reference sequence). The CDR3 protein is CASSLGEQGNTIYF. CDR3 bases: TGTGCCAGCAGCTTAGGTGAACAGGGAAACACCATATATTTT.

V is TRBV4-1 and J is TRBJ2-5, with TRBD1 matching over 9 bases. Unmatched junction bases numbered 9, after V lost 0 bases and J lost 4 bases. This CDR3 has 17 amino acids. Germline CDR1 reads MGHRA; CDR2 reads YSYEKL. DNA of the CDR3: TGCGCCAGCAGCCAAGATGGAGATAGGACAGGGGCAGAGACCCAGTACTTC. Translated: CASSQDGDRTGAETQYF.

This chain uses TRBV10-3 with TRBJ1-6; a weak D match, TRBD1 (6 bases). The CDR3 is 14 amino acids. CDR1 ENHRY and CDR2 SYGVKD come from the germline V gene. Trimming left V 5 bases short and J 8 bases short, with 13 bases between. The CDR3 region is CAISNRDTDSPLHF. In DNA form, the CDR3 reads TGTGCCATCAGTAACAGGGATACTGATTCACCCCTCCACTTT.

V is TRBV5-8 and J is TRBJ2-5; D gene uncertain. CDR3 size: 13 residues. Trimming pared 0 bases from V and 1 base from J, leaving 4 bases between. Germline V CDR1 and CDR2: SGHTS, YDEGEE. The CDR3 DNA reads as TGTGCCAGCAGCTTGGGGCCCCAAGAGACCCAGTACTTC. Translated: CASSLGPQETQYF.

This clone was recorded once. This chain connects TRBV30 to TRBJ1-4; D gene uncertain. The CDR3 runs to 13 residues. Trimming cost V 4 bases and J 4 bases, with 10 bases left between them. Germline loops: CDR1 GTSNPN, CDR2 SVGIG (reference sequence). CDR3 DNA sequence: TGTGCCTGGACCCGGGAGTATAATGAAAAACTGTTTTTT. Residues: CAWTREYNEKLFF.

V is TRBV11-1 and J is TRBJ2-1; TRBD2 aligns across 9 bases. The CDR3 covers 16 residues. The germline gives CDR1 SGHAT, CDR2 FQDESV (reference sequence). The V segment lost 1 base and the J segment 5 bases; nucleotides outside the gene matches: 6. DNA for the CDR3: TGTGCCAGCAGCTTAGTCGGGGCTAGCGGGGACAATGAGCAGTTCTTC. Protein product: CASSLVGASGDNEQFF.